This TCR beta chain was retrieved from a study of prognosis after radiotherapy for stage I lung cancer. Using two-round multiplex PCR, the authors amplified TCR beta CDR3 from genomic DNA. The authors ran first-round PCR with primers specific to each TRBV and TRBJ gene. TCRdb redid the calling of the multiplex PCR reads with MiXCR, one entry per CDR3 protein. The repertoire includes 27,000 or so distinct CDR3 sequences, roughly 40% of them detected once, and around a third sits in the top ten. Peripheral blood was collected in volumes of roughly 6 milliliters at each of two time points. V lost 4 bases and J 4 bases, leaving 12 bases between the germline ends. CDR1 is SGDLS, CDR2 YYNGEE, per germline. The CDR3 is 15 amino acids.

The TCR comes from a donor aged 50 or older with non-small cell lung cancer. The chain combines TRBV9 with TRBJ2-6; D is undetermined. The input for sequencing was PBMCs, taken before or after stereotactic body radiation therapy (not recorded which). CDR3 in DNA: TGTGCCAGCAGCCCACCCCCAGCAGGGGCCAACGTCCTGACTTTC. Protein product: CASSPPPAGANVLTF.